What follows are 31 T cell receptor beta chains derived from one specimen sequenced in a study of T cells in localized non-small cell lung cancer. Data came from immunoSEQ multiplex PCR; TCRdb stores just in-frame clones and leaves some out. Among roughly 24,000 clones listed, over 70% were seen once. The sequencing used peripheral blood, collected before any cancer treatment. The receptors originated from a man aged 35 to 70 with stage III squamous cell lung carcinoma.

This rearrangement joins TRBV15 to TRBJ2-1, with TRBD2 matching over 9 bases. With 0 bases clipped from V and 15 bases from J, the junction kept 9 bases outside the gene matches. From germline, CDR1 is LNHNV and CDR2 YYDKDF (reference sequence). CDR3 size: 14 residues. The CDR3 is CATSREGRGTSPFF. DNA of the CDR3: TGTGCCACCAGCAGAGAGGGGAGGGGGACTAGCCCGTTCTTC.

This clone is a singleton in its sample. V and J are TRBV30 and TRBJ2-7; 9 bases fit TRBD1. Germline lookup yields CDR1 GTSNPN and CDR2 SVGIG (reference sequence). The CDR3 is made up of 15 amino acids. V dropped 3 bases and J dropped 4; count of bases not matched to a gene: 10. CDR3 sequence: CAWREGQGGFYEQYF. CDR3 DNA sequence: TGTGCCTGGAGGGAGGGACAGGGTGGATTTTACGAGCAGTACTTC.

J is TRBJ2-3 and V is TRBV6-4, with D unclear. Germline loops: CDR1 MRHNA, CDR2 SNTAGT. V lost 4 bases, J lost 1 base, and 6 bases lay in between. CDR3 length: 13 residues. The CDR3 DNA reads as TGTGCCAGCAGTGTTAGGGGCACAGATACGCAGTATTTT. Translating gives CASSVRGTDTQYF.

This clone is labeled medium-sized. V usage is TRBV27 and J usage is TRBJ2-7, with D perhaps matching TRBD1 or TRBD2 (5 bases each). The V end lost 5 bases, the J end lost 5 bases, and 16 bases lay between the germline ends. This CDR3 is built from 14 residues. Germline V CDR1 and CDR2: MNHEY, SMNVEV (reference sequence). The CDR3 DNA reads TGTGCCAGCAGTCCTATCTCCAGGGAGAACGAGCAGTACGTC. It is translated as CASSPISRENEQYV.

The rearrangement uses TRBV10-3 and TRBJ2-7; D gene uncertain. The V end lost 7 bases, the J end lost 3 bases, and 10 bases lay between the germline ends. Per germline, CDR1 ENHRY and CDR2 SYGVKD. The CDR3 contains 12 residues. Written as DNA, the CDR3 is TGTGCCATCACACTCGGGCTCTACGAGCAGTACGTC. Its protein is CAITLGLYEQYV.

Note on this clone: One end of the junction fails to match germline, which may point to a read error. The chain links TRBV7-2 to TRBJ2-5; 10 bases map to TRBD2. CDR1 is SGHTA and CDR2 is FQGNSA in the germline V gene. This CDR3 is built from 15 residues. The CDR3 here is CASTLSGGAIETQYF. CDR3 nucleotides: TGTGCCAGCACCTTAAGCGGGGGGGCCATTGAGACCCAGTACTTC.

The sample holds a few counts of this clone. The chain combines TRBV6-5 with TRBJ1-2, with D unclear. Trimming stripped 2 bases from V and 6 bases from J, with 16 bases between. Germline-derived CDR1 and CDR2 are MNHEY and SVGAGI. This CDR3 has 15 residues. The CDR3 sequence: CASSYTRTRQDGYTF. CDR3 nucleotide sequence: TGTGCCAGCAGTTACACCCGGACCAGGCAAGATGGCTACACCTTC.

This sequence joins TRBV7-9 and TRBJ2-7; 7 nucleotides line up with TRBD1. The CDR3 has 15 amino acids. Germline-derived CDR1 and CDR2 are SEHNR and FQNEAQ (reference sequence). The V and J ends lost 4 bases and 3 bases, in that order; junction bases with no gene match: 9. Here the CDR3 DNA reads TGTGCCAGCAGCTCGTCGAGGGGGCTGATCTACGAGCAGTACGTC. This codes for CASSSSRGLIYEQYV.

The V and J genes are TRBV4-1 and TRBJ2-2; D perhaps matches TRBD2 (5 bases). V was trimmed by 4 bases and J by 0 bases, leaving 9 bases between them. The CDR3 is 15 amino acids. CDR1 and CDR2 from the germline V gene are MGHRA and YSYEKL. The CDR3 nucleotides read TGCGCCAGCAGCCGCGGGTGGGCGAACACCGGGGAGCTGTTTTTT. Its protein is CASSRGWANTGELFF.

The V call is TRBV2, the J call TRBJ1-4, with D possibly TRBD1 on 5 matching bases. CDR3 length: 11 amino acids. The germline V and J ends were trimmed by 4 bases and 10 bases, with 7 bases remaining between them. Looked up from germline, CDR1 is SNHLY and CDR2 is FYNNEI. Written as DNA, the CDR3 is TGTGCCAGCAGTGCCGGGGGAAAACTGTTTTTT. Its translation: CASSAGGKLFF.

The V and J genes are TRBV29-1 and TRBJ2-5; the match to TRBD2 covers 7 bases. Germline V gene lookup returns CDR1 SQVTM and CDR2 ANQGSEA. Germline trimming cut 1 base from V and 0 bases from J; bases unmatched to any gene: 5. This CDR3 comprises 15 residues. CDR3 nucleotides: TGCAGCGTTGAAGGGGACTATCAAAACCAAGAGACCCAGTACTTC. It specifies CSVEGDYQNQETQYF.

The CDR3 coding sequence is TGTGCCAGCTCCGGCGGCGGTGAGCAGTTCTTC. Its translation: CASSGGGEQFF. The chain links TRBV18 to TRBJ2-1, with D unresolved. The germline V gene has CDR1 KGHSH and CDR2 LQKENI. The CDR3 extends over 11 amino acids. Deletions cut 6 bases from V and 9 bases from J, with 9 bases between.

This clone was seen a few times. The V call is TRBV6-1, the J call TRBJ1-1; 7 bases are a match to TRBD1. Germline CDR1 and CDR2: MNHNS and SASEGT. J was trimmed by 10 bases and V by 4 bases; bases with no gene match: 9. The CDR3 is made up of 13 amino acids. The CDR3: CASSAQGGESAFF. CDR3 DNA: TGTGCCAGCAGTGCCCAGGGGGGTGAATCAGCTTTCTTT.

CDR3 amino acids: CASSLVVGAGDGYTF. CDR3 nucleotides: TGTGCCAGCAGCTTAGTGGTTGGGGCAGGCGATGGCTACACCTTC. The chain combines TRBV7-9 with TRBJ1-2; possible D gene TRBD1, 5 bases. V lost 1 base to trimming and J lost 6 bases, with 15 bases between them. Looked up from germline, CDR1 is SEHNR and CDR2 is FQNEAQ (reference sequence). The CDR3 has 15 residues.

This clone was detected only a few times. The J gene is TRBJ2-7, the V gene TRBV14; D tentatively fits TRBD1 or TRBD2 (5 bases each). Per germline, CDR1 SGHDN and CDR2 FVKESK. CDR3 size: 15 residues. V lost 0 bases and J lost 6, with 15 bases in between. The CDR3 sequence: CASSQELIGGSEQYF. The CDR3 DNA follows: TGTGCCAGCAGCCAAGAATTGATTGGGGGTAGCGAGCAGTACTTC.

This clone has a handful of counts. This chain joins TRBV18 and TRBJ1-6, with a weak D call TRBD1 (6 bases). Trimming removed 3 bases from V and 7 bases from J, with 10 bases in between. The CDR3 covers 14 residues. The germline V gene encodes CDR1 KGHSH and CDR2 LQKENI. The CDR3 reads CASSPQGSNSPLHF. CDR3 bases: TGTGCCAGCTCACCTCAGGGGTCCAATTCACCCCTCCACTTT.

In nucleotides, the CDR3 is TGTGCCAGCAGCTTAGATACTAGCGGGAGGGATACGCAGTATTTT. It is translated as CASSLDTSGRDTQYF. This chain links TRBV11-2 with TRBJ2-3; 12 nucleotides agree with TRBD2. The CDR3 has 15 amino acids. The germline gives CDR1 SGHAT, CDR2 FQNNGV. Trimming removed 0 bases from V and 6 bases from J; junction bases left unmatched: 1.

CDR3 residues: CASSLGSGSGSPLHF. The CDR3 nucleotides read TGTGCCAGCAGCTTAGGAAGTGGGTCCGGTTCACCCCTCCACTTT. The chain couples TRBV11-2 to TRBJ1-6; D ambiguous. V dropped 1 base and J dropped 9 bases, with 13 bases sitting between them. Germline CDR1 reads SGHAT; CDR2 reads FQNNGV. This CDR3 comprises 15 residues.

This chain joins TRBV11-3 and TRBJ1-1; D not resolved. The CDR3 covers 13 residues. CDR1 and CDR2 (germline): SGHNT, YENEEA. The ends were cut back, 1 base at V and 10 bases at J, with 13 bases in the middle. CDR3 nucleotides: TGTGCCAGCAGCTTAGTCCAGGCATCGAGAGCTTTCTTT. Amino acids: CASSLVQASRAFF.

The chain recombines TRBV29-1 with TRBJ1-2, with a weak D call TRBD1 (5 bases). Between the trimmed V and J ends, which lost 4 bases and 7 bases, there was a span of 10 bases. The CDR3 has 11 residues. Per germline, CDR1 SQVTM and CDR2 ANQGSEA. The CDR3: CSVVAGLGYTF. The CDR3 bases are TGCAGCGTTGTGGCAGGGCTTGGCTACACCTTC.

The chain uses TRBV18 and TRBJ2-5; the match to TRBD1 covers 9 bases. The V segment lost 6 bases and the J segment 0 bases; nucleotides outside the gene matches: 5. Germline V gene sequence: CDR1 KGHSH, CDR2 LQKENI. The CDR3 is 15 residues long. CDR3 DNA sequence: TGTGCCAGCTCTGGGACAGGGTCATACCAAGAGACCCAGTACTTC. This translates into CASSGTGSYQETQYF.

This chain links TRBV30 with TRBJ1-6; D may be TRBD1 (5 bases). The CDR3 is made up of 16 amino acids. Germline values: CDR1 GTSNPN, CDR2 SVGIG (reference sequence). Deletions cut 2 bases from V and 7 bases from J, with 18 bases between. This CDR3 is CAWSRSSGTRNSPLHF. The CDR3 DNA sequence: TGTGCCTGGAGTCGATCCTCGGGGACGAGGAATTCACCCCTCCACTTT.

V and J are TRBV10-1 and TRBJ2-3; the D is unclear. The V gene lost 2 bases and the J gene lost 5 bases, with 11 bases spanning the gap. The germline CDR1 and CDR2 sequences are WNHNN and SYGVQD (reference sequence). CDR3 length equals 14 residues. CDR3 sequence (DNA): TGCGCCAGCAGTGAGGGGCCAGCCCAAGATACGCAGTATTTT. Translation gives CASSEGPAQDTQYF.

The J gene is TRBJ1-1, the V gene TRBV14; no definite D call. The germline V and J ends were trimmed by 4 bases and 2 bases, with 11 bases remaining between them. The CDR3 runs to 14 residues. The germline V gene has CDR1 SGHDN and CDR2 FVKESK. CDR3 loop: CASSLGWGNTEAFF. The CDR3 bases are TGTGCCAGCAGCCTTGGGTGGGGTAACACTGAAGCTTTCTTT.

The sample holds a few counts of this clone. CDR3 sequence (DNA): TGTGCCAGCTCACCCTACATTGGAGAGCAGTTCTTC. Protein product: CASSPYIGEQFF. The chain recombines TRBV18 with TRBJ2-1; D unclear. V dropped 3 bases and J dropped 10 bases, with 10 bases sitting between them. This CDR3 region has 12 residues. The germline V gene encodes CDR1 KGHSH and CDR2 LQKENI.

This sequence joins TRBV9 and TRBJ1-3; D is perhaps TRBD1 (5 bases). Germline CDR1 is SGDLS and CDR2 is YYNGEE. This CDR3 has 16 amino acids. Deletions cut 3 bases from V and 0 bases from J, with 13 bases between. CDR3 residues: CASSDTGPLSGNTIYF. Written as DNA, the CDR3 is TGTGCCAGCAGCGATACAGGCCCCCTCTCTGGAAACACCATATATTTT.

The chain combines TRBV29-1 with TRBJ1-1; D is perhaps TRBD1 (5 bases). Germline CDR1 and CDR2: SQVTM and ANQGSEA. The V gene lost 7 bases and the J gene lost 7 bases, with 16 bases spanning the gap. The CDR3 is made up of 12 amino acids. The CDR3 region has the DNA TGCAGCGCACCAGGGAAGGGTGGTGAAGCTTTCTTT. Translation gives CSAPGKGGEAFF.

This clone appeared a single time. The rearrangement joins TRBV5-1 to TRBJ2-1; weak D call: TRBD1 (6 bases). Trimming took 4 bases from V and 5 from J, leaving 19 bases between them. CDR1 is SGHRS and CDR2 is YFSETQ in the germline V gene. This CDR3 has 16 amino acids. The CDR3 sequence: CASSAIRAGENNEQFF. The CDR3 bases are TGCGCCAGCAGCGCCATTCGGGCAGGGGAGAACAATGAGCAGTTCTTC.

J is TRBJ2-3 and V is TRBV7-8, with D uncertain. The CDR3 is 12 amino acids. CDR1 is SGHVS, CDR2 FQNEAQ, per germline. V dropped 2 bases and J dropped 4 bases, with 4 bases sitting between them. For the CDR3, the DNA is TGTGCCAGCAGCTTAAGAGCAGATACGCAGTATTTT. This translates into CASSLRADTQYF.

The chain uses TRBV5-6 and TRBJ1-1; D remains ambiguous. In germline, CDR1 is SGHDT, CDR2 YYEEEE. The CDR3 contains 13 residues. Trimming removed 0 bases from V and 5 bases from J, with 8 bases in between. DNA for the CDR3: TGTGCCAGCAGCTTGGTGACCGTTACTGAAGCTTTCTTT. Translating it yields CASSLVTVTEAFF.

The V and J genes are TRBV6-1 and TRBJ1-5; no clear D. V was clipped by 2 bases and J by 9 bases, with 5 bases between them. Per germline, CDR1 MNHNS and CDR2 SASEGT. This CDR3 is built from 11 residues. The CDR3, as DNA: TGTGCCAGCAGTGAAATCTCGCCCCAGCATTTT. Amino acid sequence: CASSEISPQHF.